The 21 T cell receptor beta chains reported below all come from one sample, sequenced in a study of Ad26.COV2.S vaccination and SARS-CoV-2 variants. The sample's treatment: roughly 20 received Ad26.COV2.S at low or high dose, single or two shots; 5 received placebo; per-sample allocation not given. At day 63 after the first vaccine or placebo injection, samples were drawn. Assay used: immunoSEQ multiplex PCR; TCRdb lists only in-frame clones, some missing. This table holds 300,000 to 400,000 clones, about nine tenths found once. This specimen consisted of peripheral blood, obtained in a trial of Ad26.COV2.S vaccine versus placebo. The receptors shown here come from a person between 18 and 65 years old who received the Ad26.COV2.S COVID-19 vaccine or a placebo.

This chain connects TRBV7-9 to TRBJ2-6; D may be TRBD2 (5 bases). Germline V gene lookup returns CDR1 SEHNR and CDR2 FQNEAQ (reference sequence). V was clipped by 4 bases and J by 3 bases, with 13 bases between them. This CDR3 spans 16 amino acids. The CDR3 sequence: CASSSASGFGANVLTF. As DNA, the CDR3 is TGTGCCAGCAGCTCGGCATCGGGGTTTGGGGCCAACGTCCTGACTTTC.

J is TRBJ2-5 and V is TRBV29-1; D is unclear. Germline loops: CDR1 SQVTM, CDR2 ANQGSEA. V was cut by 4 bases and J by 0 bases, with 12 bases left in between. The CDR3 covers 14 residues. Here the CDR3 reads CSVGNPYYQETQYF. CDR3 coding DNA: TGCAGCGTTGGTAACCCTTATTACCAAGAGACCCAGTACTTC.

V is TRBV7-9 and J is TRBJ2-5; D assignment may be TRBD1 or TRBD2 (5 bases each). Looked up from germline, CDR1 is SEHNR and CDR2 is FQNEAQ (reference sequence). Trimming removed 1 base from V and 5 bases from J, with 14 bases in between. The CDR3 covers 15 residues. CDR3 DNA sequence: TGTGCCAGCAGCTTAGGCATGGGGGTACAGGAGACCCAGTACTTC. It translates to CASSLGMGVQETQYF.

The chain recombines TRBV5-4 with TRBJ2-1; 9 nucleotides line up with TRBD2. V trimming: 9 bases; J trimming: 9 bases; junction bases outside the gene matches: 13. The CDR3 spans 14 residues. Germline values: CDR1 SGHNT, CDR2 YYREEE (reference sequence). CDR3 bases: TGTGCCAACAGTGCGGGGGGGGCGTCGGGTGAGCAGTTCTTC. Translating it yields CANSAGGASGEQFF.

Comments on this clone: Other DNA variants within this sample encode the same CDR3. The chain has TRBV7-8 and TRBJ1-5; D gene ambiguous. The CDR3 is 13 residues long. Trimming took off 1 base at V and 5 bases at J, with 6 bases between the two ends. CDR1 and CDR2 from the germline V gene are SGHVS and FQNEAQ. In nucleotides, the CDR3 is TGTGCCAGCAGCTTAGTTGGGGATCAGCCCCAGCATTTT. Its translation: CASSLVGDQPQHF.

V and J are TRBV5-1 and TRBJ2-7; 11 bases agree with TRBD2. CDR3 length: 16 residues. The J segment lost 6 bases and the V segment lost 4 bases, leaving 12 bases of the junction unmatched. Germline CDR1 is SGHRS and CDR2 is YFSETQ. CDR3 loop: CASSTLAGGDRIEQYF. CDR3 in DNA: TGCGCCAGCAGCACTTTAGCGGGGGGGGACCGAATCGAGCAGTACTTC.

V and J are TRBV4-2 and TRBJ2-1; D is possibly TRBD1 (6 bases). V gave up 0 bases and J gave up 5 bases, with 8 bases separating them. Germline V gene data show CDR1 as LGHNA and CDR2 as YNFKEQ. The CDR3 contains 14 residues. CDR3 sequence (DNA): TGTGCCAGCAGCCAAGATCCAGGGGACAATGAGCAGTTCTTC. Amino acids: CASSQDPGDNEQFF.

V gene TRBV30 combines with J gene TRBJ2-7; weak D call: TRBD1 (5 bases). Germline V gives CDR1 GTSNPN, CDR2 SVGIG (reference sequence). The CDR3 covers 16 residues. Trimming pared 0 bases from V and 1 base from J, leaving 16 bases between. CDR3 nucleotides: TGTGCCTGGAGTGTACTCTTAAGGGGCCCTTCCTACGAGCAGTACTTC. Translated: CAWSVLLRGPSYEQYF.

This clone has a single count. The CDR3 DNA reads as TGTGCCAGCAGCGGCCGATCCGGGGACAATGAGCAGTTCTTC. This sequence encodes CASSGRSGDNEQFF. The chain links TRBV9 to TRBJ2-1; a weak D match, TRBD2 (5 bases). The CDR3 has 14 residues. Germline CDR1 and CDR2: SGDLS and YYNGEE. Trimming took off 3 bases at V and 5 bases at J, with 12 bases between the two ends.

The chain joins TRBV2 to TRBJ2-1, with a weak D call TRBD2 (7 bases). Germline CDR1 is SNHLY and CDR2 is FYNNEI. Trimming cost V 6 bases and J 6 bases, with 21 bases left between them. There are 16 residues in the CDR3. In DNA, the CDR3 is TGTGCCAGCAGCCCACCCTCGGGGGGCACCGTCAATGAGCAGTTCTTC. Translation gives CASSPPSGGTVNEQFF.

The chain is built from TRBV3-1 (or the pseudogene TRBV3-2) and TRBJ1-2; D not certain. CDR1 LGHDT and CDR2 YNNKEL come from the germline V gene (reference sequence). The CDR3 length is 15 residues. Trimming cost V 0 bases and J 1 base, with 9 bases left between them. CDR3 protein: CASSQDYWGNYGYTF. Here the CDR3 DNA reads TGTGCCAGCAGCCAAGATTATTGGGGTAACTATGGCTACACCTTC.

The chain uses TRBV6-5 and TRBJ2-7; D is perhaps TRBD1 or TRBD2 (5 bases each). The germline V gene has CDR1 MNHEY and CDR2 SVGAGI. The CDR3 has 16 residues. Between the trimmed V and J ends, which lost 0 bases and 1 base, there was a span of 13 bases. The CDR3 nucleotides are TGTGCCAGCAGTTACTCGGGGGTGACGAGTTCCTACGAGCAGTACTTC. Its translation: CASSYSGVTSSYEQYF.

The genes are TRBV19 and TRBJ1-2; possible D gene TRBD1, 6 bases. CDR1 is LNHDA, CDR2 SQIVND, per germline (reference sequence). The CDR3 extends over 16 amino acids. The V gene lost 4 bases and the J gene lost 1 base, with 16 bases spanning the gap. The CDR3 region has the DNA TGTGCCAGTAGTAAACCTCACAGGGATATTAACTATGGCTACACCTTC. It specifies CASSKPHRDINYGYTF.

The gene calls are TRBV5-8 and TRBJ2-7, with D tentatively TRBD1 or TRBD2 (5 bases each). CDR1 is SGHTS and CDR2 is YDEGEE in the germline V gene. CDR3 length equals 17 residues. V dropped 0 bases and J dropped 6 bases, with 22 bases sitting between them. Written as DNA, the CDR3 is TGTGCCAGCAGCTTGGGTCTTGATGTGGGGGTTATGGGCGAGCAGTACTTC. It is translated as CASSLGLDVGVMGEQYF.

The chain joins TRBV14 to TRBJ1-2; TRBD1 might be the D (6 bases). CDR1 is SGHDN, CDR2 FVKESK, per germline. The CDR3 totals 13 residues. V was shortened by 4 bases and J by 5 bases, with 11 bases between the two germline ends. CDR3 bases: TGTGCCAGCAGCCCTCAGGGGAGATATGGCTACACCTTC. Translating it yields CASSPQGRYGYTF. Looking up the rest from reference TRBV14 and TRBJ1-2 gives the full variable domain: EAGVTQFPSHSVIEKGQTVTLRCDPISGHDNLYWYRRVMGKEIKFLLHFVKESKQDESGMPNNRFLAERTGGTYSTLKVQPAELEDSGVYFCASSPQGRYGYTFGSGTRLTVV.

The genes are TRBV9 and TRBJ2-7; TRBD1 agrees at 8 bases. The CDR3 runs to 14 residues. Germline V lookup: CDR1 SGDLS, CDR2 YYNGEE. Losses at the gene ends were 0 bases for V and 5 bases for J; bases not matched to a gene: 4. This CDR3 reads CASSVADRVNEQYF. In nucleotides, the CDR3 is TGTGCCAGCAGCGTAGCGGACAGGGTTAACGAGCAGTACTTC. Full variable domain (rest looked up from reference TRBV9 and TRBJ2-7): DSGVTQTPKHLITATGQRVTLRCSPRSGDLSVYWYQQSLDQGLQFLIQYYNGEERAKGNILERFSAQQFPDLHSELNLSSLELGDSALYFCASSVADRVNEQYFGPGTRLTVT.

The V gene is TRBV4-1, the J gene TRBJ2-5; D not resolved. The CDR3 runs to 14 residues. The germline V gene encodes CDR1 MGHRA and CDR2 YSYEKL. Trimming left V 2 bases short and J 2 bases short, with 9 bases between. The CDR3 sequence is CASSQFGAQETQYF. In DNA, the CDR3 is TGCGCCAGCAGCCAATTTGGCGCACAAGAGACCCAGTACTTC.

This chain uses TRBV21-1 with TRBJ1-4. TRBV21-1 is a documented pseudogene. The CDR3 loop spans 13 amino acids. The CDR3 DNA sequence: TGTGCCAGCAGCTTACGGGCTAATGAAAAACTGTTTTTT. Its translation: CASSLRANEKLFF.

J is TRBJ1-5 and V is TRBV19; D may be TRBD1 (6 bases). The germline gives CDR1 LNHDA, CDR2 SQIVND (reference sequence). Trimming removed 10 bases from V and 9 bases from J, with 25 bases in between. The CDR3 has 15 residues. In nucleotides, the CDR3 is TGTGCCAAACCACCGACAGGAACCTACGGGGGGCCCCAGCATTTT. It is translated as CAKPPTGTYGGPQHF.

The gene calls are TRBV20-1 and TRBJ1-5; 9 bases align to TRBD1. The CDR3 extends over 16 amino acids. Trimming took 3 bases from V and 2 from J; bases not matched to a gene: 8. CDR1 is DFQATT and CDR2 is SNEGSKA in the germline V gene (reference sequence). DNA of the CDR3: TGCAGTGCTAGTGAACCGGGACAGGGAGGCAATCAGCCCCAGCATTTT. It translates to CSASEPGQGGNQPQHF.

The V call is TRBV25-1, the J call TRBJ2-7; D remains ambiguous. V was pared by 5 bases and J by 1 base, with 3 bases between. This CDR3 region has 11 residues. Germline loops: CDR1 MGHDK, CDR2 SYGVNS. CDR3 amino acids: CASSHSYEQYF. The DNA of the CDR3 is TGTGCCAGCAGTCATTCCTACGAGCAGTACTTC.